Following are 15 T cell receptor beta chains from one sample sequenced in a study of identical twins. MiXCR, applied by TCRdb to the 5' RACE reads, yields one record per CDR3 protein. The data contain approximately 670,000 distinct CDR3 sequences, 5.5% to 6.5% of them singletons. The sequenced sample was naive T cells sorted from blood. The receptors here all came from a man aged 18 to 29 in good health.

Ten or more counts support this clonotype. V and J are TRBV30 and TRBJ2-1; D is uncertain. V was clipped by 2 bases and J by 0 bases, with 8 bases between them. Germline V gene sequence: CDR1 GTSNPN, CDR2 SVGIG (reference sequence). This CDR3 comprises 14 residues. This CDR3 reads CAWSLGLSYNEQFF. The CDR3 nucleotides read TGTGCCTGGAGTCTAGGCCTCTCCTACAATGAGCAGTTCTTC. The full variable domain, with the rest looked up from reference TRBV30 and TRBJ2-1, is SQTIHQWPATLVQPVGSPLSLECTVEGTSNPNLYWYRQAAGRGLQLLFYSVGIGQISSEVPQNLSASRPQDRQFILSSKKLLLSDSGFYLCAWSLGLSYNEQFFGPGTRLTVL.

The chain employs TRBV18 and TRBJ1-4; D call uncertain. The V gene's germline CDR1 is KGHSH and CDR2 LQKENI. The CDR3 runs to 14 residues. Trimming removed 0 bases at V and 4 bases at J, with 6 bases between. CDR3 loop: CASSPPTVNEKLFF. The CDR3, as DNA: TGTGCCAGCTCACCACCTACGGTTAATGAAAAACTGTTTTTT.

This clonotype was detected ten times or more. The gene calls are TRBV6-5 and TRBJ2-7; D may be TRBD2 (6 bases). Germline CDR1 MNHEY, CDR2 SVGAGI. CDR3 length equals 15 residues. V lost 2 bases, J lost 3 bases, and 14 bases lay in between. CDR3 region: CASSYQPGEDYEQYF. CDR3 bases: TGTGCCAGCAGTTACCAACCGGGAGAGGACTACGAGCAGTACTTC.

In its sample, this clonotype was seen a few times. V and J are TRBV30 and TRBJ1-5; TRBD1 aligns across 11 bases. Losses at the gene ends were 1 base for V and 5 bases for J; bases not matched to a gene: 1. The CDR3 is 14 amino acids. Germline CDR1 is GTSNPN and CDR2 is SVGIG (reference sequence). Here the CDR3 DNA reads TGTGCCTGGAGTGGGGGACAGGGGGATCAGCCCCAGCATTTT. Residues: CAWSGGQGDQPQHF.

This clonotype was counted ten times or more. The chain uses TRBV4-1 and TRBJ2-1; no definite D call. The germline V gene has CDR1 MGHRA and CDR2 YSYEKL. V was shortened by 1 base and J by 5 bases, with 12 bases between the two germline ends. This CDR3 region has 15 residues. Here the CDR3 reads CASSQVGSRHNEQFF. The CDR3 DNA is TGCGCCAGCAGCCAAGTAGGATCGCGGCACAATGAGCAGTTCTTC.

The V gene is TRBV18, the J gene TRBJ2-3; no definite D call. Trimming pared 2 bases from V and 2 bases from J, leaving 8 bases between. This CDR3 spans 14 amino acids. Per the germline V gene, CDR1 is KGHSH and CDR2 is LQKENI. CDR3 DNA sequence: TGTGCCAGCTCACCAGACCTACACACAGATACGCAGTATTTT. Protein: CASSPDLHTDTQYF.

This clonotype was counted only a few times. This chain joins TRBV6-5 and TRBJ2-1; 7 nucleotides align to TRBD2. Germline V gene lookup returns CDR1 MNHEY and CDR2 SVGAGI. This CDR3 has 16 residues. Unmatched junction bases numbered 8, after V lost 2 bases and J lost 4 bases. DNA of the CDR3: TGTGCCAGCAGTTACGGCGGGGGTCGGATGTACAATGAGCAGTTCTTC. Encoded protein: CASSYGGGRMYNEQFF.

J is TRBJ2-1 and V is TRBV12-5, with D uncertain. The CDR3 runs to 14 residues. Germline CDR1 and CDR2: LGHNT and FRNRAP. V lost 0 bases and J 4 bases, leaving 7 bases between the germline ends. The CDR3, as DNA: TGTGCTAGTGGTTTGGTACCGGCTTACAATGAGCAGTTCTTC. Translation: CASGLVPAYNEQFF. The whole variable domain, filled in from reference TRBV12-5 and TRBJ2-1, reads DARVTQTPRHKVTEMGQEVTMRCQPILGHNTVFWYRQTMMQGLELLAYFRNRAPLDDSGMPKDRFSAEMPDATLATLKIQPSEPRDSAVYFCASGLVPAYNEQFFGPGTRLTVL.

This clonotype was seen ten or more times. The germline gene is not matched at one end of the junction; a read error may be the cause. The CDR3 DNA sequence: TGTGCCAGCAGTACCGGGGCCTACGGCGGGACTGAAGTTTTCTTT. It yields the protein CASSTGAYGGTEVFF. This chain uses TRBV6-1 with TRBJ1-1; D is perhaps TRBD1 (5 bases). The CDR3 has 15 amino acids. From germline, CDR1 is MNHNS and CDR2 SASEGT.

This clonotype was detected many times. This chain connects TRBV20-1 to TRBJ2-1; D may be TRBD2 (6 bases). Germline-derived CDR1 and CDR2 are DFQATT and SNEGSKA (reference sequence). This CDR3 is 15 amino acids long. V shed 6 bases and J shed 4 bases, with 19 bases lying between them. This CDR3 reads CSAQSGGTRYNEQFF. Here the CDR3 DNA reads TGCAGTGCCCAGTCCGGGGGAACCCGGTACAATGAGCAGTTCTTC.

This sequence joins TRBV30 and TRBJ2-5, with a tentative D call TRBD1 (5 bases). The V gene's germline CDR1 is GTSNPN and CDR2 SVGIG (reference sequence). The CDR3 runs to 12 residues. Trimming pared 2 bases from V and 7 bases from J, leaving 11 bases between. The CDR3 sequence is CAWSLGVGTQYF. In nucleotides, the CDR3 is TGTGCCTGGAGTCTAGGGGTGGGGACCCAGTACTTC.

The chain couples TRBV12-3 or TRBV12-4 to TRBJ2-1; D gene ambiguous. The CDR3 has 14 residues. V gave up 9 bases and J gave up 0 bases, with 12 bases separating them. This CDR3 reads CASRTLDSYNEQFF. DNA of the CDR3: TGTGCCAGTAGGACCTTAGACTCCTACAATGAGCAGTTCTTC.

This clonotype was counted ten times or more. The rearrangement joins TRBV12-3 or TRBV12-4 to TRBJ2-5; D perhaps matches TRBD1 (5 bases). The CDR3 covers 14 residues. V lost 2 bases, J lost 3 bases, and 10 bases lay in between. CDR3 sequence: CASSLQRREETQYF. The CDR3 DNA reads as TGTGCCAGCAGTTTACAGCGCAGGGAAGAGACCCAGTACTTC.

The table lists this clonotype with many counts. This rearrangement joins TRBV20-1 to TRBJ2-3, with 7 bases identical to TRBD2. The CDR3 runs 17 residues. Losses at the gene ends were 1 base for V and 6 bases for J; bases not matched to a gene: 16. Germline values: CDR1 DFQATT, CDR2 SNEGSKA (reference sequence). As DNA, the CDR3 is TGCAGTGCTAGAGGAGGGAGGGAGGGCCTTAACTCGGATACGCAGTATTTT. Translated: CSARGGREGLNSDTQYF.

The chain joins TRBV30 to TRBJ1-5, with D possibly being TRBD1 (5 bases). The CDR3 runs to 14 residues. Per germline, CDR1 GTSNPN and CDR2 SVGIG (reference sequence). The V end was cut by 2 bases, the J end by 5 bases, with 13 bases between. The CDR3 nucleotides read TGTGCCTGGAGTCTATCGGGGGTAGATCAGCCCCAGCATTTT. It specifies CAWSLSGVDQPQHF.